These 7 T cell receptor beta chains were all obtained from the same sample, sequenced in a study of cytomegalovirus exposure and HLA in healthy donors. PCR involved 60 Vbeta and 13 Jbeta primers. Clones were read by immunoSEQ multiplex PCR, and TCRdb kept only the in-frame ones, dropping some. The sample carries more than 90,000 clones, roughly 80% recorded once. Sequencing input: PBMCs. All receptors come from a female donor in good health and CMV-seronegative.

V usage is TRBV4-1 and J usage is TRBJ2-2; tentative D call: TRBD2 (5 bases). The germline gives CDR1 MGHRA, CDR2 YSYEKL. The CDR3 is 18 residues long. V lost 4 bases, J lost 4 bases, and 22 bases lay in between. Here the CDR3 DNA reads TGCGCCAGCAGCCTCAAATCCCGAACTAGTTTGATCACCGGGGAGCTGTTTTTT. It codes for CASSLKSRTSLITGELFF.

The V gene is TRBV9, the J gene TRBJ1-2; weak D call: TRBD1 (6 bases). V lost 0 bases to trimming and J lost 10 bases, with 16 bases between them. The CDR3 is 14 residues long. Germline V gene data show CDR1 as SGDLS and CDR2 as YYNGEE. DNA of the CDR3: TGTGCCAGCAGCGTAGGTGGCAGGGGCGTAGACTACACCTTC. This encodes CASSVGGRGVDYTF.

The J gene is TRBJ2-7, the V gene TRBV15, with a possible D match to TRBD1 (6 bases). Trimming shortened V by 4 bases and J by 0 bases, and 10 bases separated the two germline ends. Germline V gene lookup returns CDR1 LNHNV and CDR2 YYDKDF (reference sequence). The CDR3 is 14 amino acids. The CDR3 coding sequence is TGTGCCACCAGCACCTACAGGGACTCCTACGAGCAGTACTTC. Translated: CATSTYRDSYEQYF.

The rearrangement links TRBV10-2 to TRBJ2-5, with 12 positions matching TRBD1. The ends lost 3 bases at V and 4 bases at J; junction bases unmatched: 6. Per germline, CDR1 WSHSY and CDR2 SAAADI. This CDR3 is built from 16 residues. In DNA form, the CDR3 reads TGCGCCAGCAGTGACCCGGGACAGGGGGCAAGAGAGACCCAGTACTTC. Translated: CASSDPGQGARETQYF.

This clone was counted only a few times. V and J are TRBV19 and TRBJ1-2; no reliable D call. In germline, CDR1 is LNHDA, CDR2 SQIVND (reference sequence). This CDR3 spans 12 amino acids. V was trimmed by 5 bases and J by 5 bases, leaving 9 bases between them. This CDR3 reads CASSQAVYGYTF. The CDR3 DNA reads as TGTGCCAGTAGTCAGGCAGTTTATGGCTACACCTTC. Complete variable domain (other parts from reference TRBV19 and TRBJ1-2): DGGITQSPKYLFRKEGQNVTLSCEQNLNHDAMYWYRQDPGQGLRLIYYSQIVNDFQKGDIAEGYSVSREKKESFPLTVTSAQKNPTAFYLCASSQAVYGYTFGSGTRLTVV.

The chain joins TRBV5-5 to TRBJ1-5; 7 bases line up with TRBD1. In germline, CDR1 is SGHKS, CDR2 YYEKEE (reference sequence). The V and J ends lost 0 bases and 4 bases, in that order; junction bases with no gene match: 4. The CDR3 runs 15 residues. In DNA form, the CDR3 reads TGTGCCAGCAGCTTGGGGGACAGAGCAAATCAGCCCCAGCATTTT. It translates to CASSLGDRANQPQHF.

V usage is TRBV30 and J usage is TRBJ2-5; TRBD2 agrees at 9 bases. Germline CDR1 and CDR2: GTSNPN and SVGIG (reference sequence). J was trimmed by 5 bases and V by 1 base; bases with no gene match: 8. This CDR3 has 15 amino acids. The DNA of the CDR3 is TGTGCCTGGAGTGGGCGGGGGGGCCTTTGGGAGACCCAGTACTTC. It specifies CAWSGRGGLWETQYF.